This T cell receptor (beta chain) was sequenced for a study of coeliac disease. General observations from the study: TRB repertoires were largely private, with most amino acid sequences found in only one sample.

Sequencing used one aliquot of about 530,000 cells per fraction. The CDR3 contains 12 residues. Trimming shortened V by 0 bases and J by 9 bases, and 11 bases separated the two germline ends. The germline V gene encodes CDR1 GTSNPN and CDR2 SVGIG (reference sequence). The repertoire was sequenced with immunoSEQ multiplex PCR; TCRdb's copy has only in-frame clones and lacks some. The data show several thousand clones, roughly two thirds seen once. As regards this clone: What it recognizes is unknown.

J is TRBJ1-2 and V is TRBV30; D remains ambiguous. Sequencing input: intraepithelial lymphocytes from the gut. The clonotype was recovered from a man in his thirties or forties with celiac disease. CDR3 DNA: TGTGCCTGGAGTGTCCAAGAGTCCCGCTACACCTTC. It encodes CAWSVQESRYTF.